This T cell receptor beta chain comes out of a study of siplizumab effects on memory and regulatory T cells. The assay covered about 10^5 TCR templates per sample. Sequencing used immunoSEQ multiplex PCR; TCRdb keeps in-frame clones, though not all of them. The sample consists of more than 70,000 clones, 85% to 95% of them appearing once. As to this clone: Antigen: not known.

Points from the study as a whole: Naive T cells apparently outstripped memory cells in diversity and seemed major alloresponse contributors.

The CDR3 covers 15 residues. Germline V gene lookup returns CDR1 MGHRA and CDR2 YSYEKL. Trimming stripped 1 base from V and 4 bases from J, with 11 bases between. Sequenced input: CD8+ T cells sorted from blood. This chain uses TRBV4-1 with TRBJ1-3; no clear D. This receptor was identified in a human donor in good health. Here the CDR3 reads CASSQGEGTGNTIYF. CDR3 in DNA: TGCGCCAGCAGCCAAGGCGAGGGAACCGGAAACACCATATATTTT.